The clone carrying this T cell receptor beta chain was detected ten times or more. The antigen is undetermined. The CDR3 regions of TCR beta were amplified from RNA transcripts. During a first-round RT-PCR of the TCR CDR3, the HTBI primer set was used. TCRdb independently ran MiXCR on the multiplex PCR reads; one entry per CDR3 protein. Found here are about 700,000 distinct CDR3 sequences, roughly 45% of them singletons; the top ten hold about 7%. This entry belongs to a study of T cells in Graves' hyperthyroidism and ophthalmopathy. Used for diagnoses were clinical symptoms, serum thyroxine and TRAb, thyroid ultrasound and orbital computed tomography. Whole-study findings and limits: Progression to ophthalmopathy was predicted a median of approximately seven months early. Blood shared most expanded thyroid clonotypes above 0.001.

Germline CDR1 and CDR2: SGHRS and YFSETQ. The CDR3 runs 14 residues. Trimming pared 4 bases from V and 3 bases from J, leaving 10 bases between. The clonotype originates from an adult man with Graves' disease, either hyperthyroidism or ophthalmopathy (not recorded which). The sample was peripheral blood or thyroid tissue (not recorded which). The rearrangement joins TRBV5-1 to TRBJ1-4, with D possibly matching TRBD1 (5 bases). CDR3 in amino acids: CASSPGSANEKLFF. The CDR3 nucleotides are TGCGCCAGCAGCCCAGGGTCTGCTAATGAAAAACTGTTTTTT.